Here is one T cell receptor (beta chain) with its context. No antigen is known for it. All patients reached thyroid surgery having received no treatment beforehand. This entry is derived from a study of metastatic and nonmetastatic thyroid tumors. About the research overall: Across peripheral blood and tumor or nodule tissue samples taken from malignant and benign thyroid patients, the repertoires were compared with one another.

As originally analysed: Clinicopathological groups differed in CDR3, with these differences serving to build a distant-metastasis classifier for papillary thyroid cancer. MiXCR re-clonotyped the PCR reads for TCRdb. TCRdb assigned the V and J calls; the authors' analysis was not used. This table has 11,000 or so clones, around a third appearing once. Findings and caveats of the study: A significant increase in TCR beta diversity was reportedly seen in malignant thyroid tumors relative to benign nodules, in blood and tumor.

Germline CDR1 MGHRA, CDR2 YSYEKL. This CDR3 has 14 residues. V was clipped by 0 bases and J by 3 bases, with 8 bases between them. The sequence was collected from a female donor with papillary thyroid cancer or a benign thyroid nodule (not recorded which). Some clones in this sample may be carry-over from other donors' samples. The V call is TRBV4-1, the J call TRBJ1-2, with D uncertain. Material: tumor tissue. The CDR3 spells CASSQEYRDYGYTF. The CDR3 DNA reads as TGCGCCAGCAGCCAAGAATACAGAGACTATGGCTACACCTTC.